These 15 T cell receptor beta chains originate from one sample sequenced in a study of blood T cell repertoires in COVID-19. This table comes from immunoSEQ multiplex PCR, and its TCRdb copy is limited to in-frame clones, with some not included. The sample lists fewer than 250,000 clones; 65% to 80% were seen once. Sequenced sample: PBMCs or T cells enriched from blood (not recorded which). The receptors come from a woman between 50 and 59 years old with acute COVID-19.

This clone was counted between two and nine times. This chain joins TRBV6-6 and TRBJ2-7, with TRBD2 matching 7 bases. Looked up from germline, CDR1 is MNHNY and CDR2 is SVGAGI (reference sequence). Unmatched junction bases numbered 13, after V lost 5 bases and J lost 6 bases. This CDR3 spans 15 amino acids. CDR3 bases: TGTGCCAGCAGTCCCCCCACGCGGGGGAGGGGCGAGCAGTACGTC. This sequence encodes CASSPPTRGRGEQYV.

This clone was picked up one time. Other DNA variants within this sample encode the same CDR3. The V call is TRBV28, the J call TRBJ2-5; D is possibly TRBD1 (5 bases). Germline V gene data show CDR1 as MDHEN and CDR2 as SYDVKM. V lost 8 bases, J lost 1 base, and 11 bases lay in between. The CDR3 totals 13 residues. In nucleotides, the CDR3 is TGTGCCAGCTCGCCAGGGCTCCAAGAGACCCAGTACTTC. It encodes CASSPGLQETQYF.

CDR3 residues: CASSRTGAEQYV. CDR3 DNA sequence: TGTGCCAGCAGCCGAACAGGGGCCGAGCAGTACGTC. The V and J genes are TRBV11-1 and TRBJ2-7; 7 bases align to TRBD1. The CDR3 sequence is 12 residues long. The germline V gene encodes CDR1 SGHAT and CDR2 FQDESV (reference sequence). With V trimmed by 5 bases and J by 6 bases, 4 bases remained unmatched.

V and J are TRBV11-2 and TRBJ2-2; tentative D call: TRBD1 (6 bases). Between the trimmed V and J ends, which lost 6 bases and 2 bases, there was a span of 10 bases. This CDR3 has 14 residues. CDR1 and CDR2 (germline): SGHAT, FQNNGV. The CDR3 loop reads CASRTGTNTGELFF. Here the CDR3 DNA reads TGTGCCAGCAGGACCGGGACAAACACCGGGGAGCTGTTTTTT.

Here the CDR3 reads CASSPLTGGSYNEQFF. CDR3 nucleotides: TGTGCCAGCAGCCCGCTGACAGGGGGCTCCTACAATGAGCAGTTCTTC. V is TRBV7-2 and J is TRBJ2-1; 9 bases line up with TRBD1. The CDR3 sequence is 16 residues long. The V gene's germline CDR1 is SGHTA and CDR2 FQGNSA. The V segment lost 5 bases and the J segment 0 bases; nucleotides outside the gene matches: 5.

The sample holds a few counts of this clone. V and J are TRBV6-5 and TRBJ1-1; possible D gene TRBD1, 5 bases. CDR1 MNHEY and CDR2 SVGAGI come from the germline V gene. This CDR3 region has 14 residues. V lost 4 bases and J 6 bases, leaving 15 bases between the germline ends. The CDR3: CASSLFPRDSEAFF. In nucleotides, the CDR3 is TGTGCCAGCAGTTTATTTCCCCGGGACTCTGAAGCTTTCTTT.

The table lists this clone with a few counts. The CDR3 nucleotides are TGTGCCAGCAGCTTAGGACAGCAGTACACTGAAGCTTTCTTT. This encodes CASSLGQQYTEAFF. The chain employs TRBV7-2 and TRBJ1-1; the D gene is possibly TRBD1 (5 bases). With 1 base removed from V and 3 bases from J, the gap between germline ends came to 9 bases. This CDR3 has 14 residues. Germline values: CDR1 SGHTA, CDR2 FQGNSA. The full variable domain, completed using reference TRBV7-2 and TRBJ1-1, is GAGVSQSPSNKVTEKGKDVELRCDPISGHTALYWYRQSLGQGLEFLIYFQGNSAPDKSGLPSDRFSAERTGGSVSTLTIQRTQQEDSAVYLCASSLGQQYTEAFFGQGTRLTVV.

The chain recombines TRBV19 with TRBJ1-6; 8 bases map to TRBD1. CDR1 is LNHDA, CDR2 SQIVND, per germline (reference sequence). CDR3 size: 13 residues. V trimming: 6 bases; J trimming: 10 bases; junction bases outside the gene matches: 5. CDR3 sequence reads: CASSTGGWSPLHF. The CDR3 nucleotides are TGTGCCAGTAGCACAGGGGGATGGTCACCCCTCCACTTT.

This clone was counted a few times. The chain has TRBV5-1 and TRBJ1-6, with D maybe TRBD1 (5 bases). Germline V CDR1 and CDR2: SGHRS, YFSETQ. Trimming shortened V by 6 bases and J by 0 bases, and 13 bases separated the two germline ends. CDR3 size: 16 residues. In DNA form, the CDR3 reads TGCGCCAGCAAGGACACCTTAAGCTCCTATAATTCACCCCTCCACTTT. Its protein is CASKDTLSSYNSPLHF.

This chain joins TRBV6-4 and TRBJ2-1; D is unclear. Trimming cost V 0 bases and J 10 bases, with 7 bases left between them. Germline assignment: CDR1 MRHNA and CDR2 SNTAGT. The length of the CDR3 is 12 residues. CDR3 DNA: TGTGCCAGCAGTGACTCAGGCAGGGAGCAGTTCTTC. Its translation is CASSDSGREQFF.

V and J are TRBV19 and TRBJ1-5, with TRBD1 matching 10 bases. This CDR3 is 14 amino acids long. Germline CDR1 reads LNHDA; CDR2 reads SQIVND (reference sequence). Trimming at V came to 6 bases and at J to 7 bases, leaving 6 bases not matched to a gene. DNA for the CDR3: TGTGCCAGTAGCAATGACAGGGGGCTCCAGCCCCAGCATTTT. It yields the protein CASSNDRGLQPQHF.

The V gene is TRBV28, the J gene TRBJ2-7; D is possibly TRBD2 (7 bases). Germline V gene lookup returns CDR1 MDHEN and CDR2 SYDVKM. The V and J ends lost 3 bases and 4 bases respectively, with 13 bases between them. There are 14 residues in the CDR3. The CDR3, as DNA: TGTGCCAGCAGTTTGAGCGGGACACCATACGAGCAGTACGTC. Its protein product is CASSLSGTPYEQYV.

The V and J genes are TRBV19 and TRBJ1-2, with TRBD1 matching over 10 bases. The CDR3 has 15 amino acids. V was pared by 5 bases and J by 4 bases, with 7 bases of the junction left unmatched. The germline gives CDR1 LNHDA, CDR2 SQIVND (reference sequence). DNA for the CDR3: TGTGCCAGTAGTGCCGGGACAGGGGAACTCTATGGCTACACCTTC. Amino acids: CASSAGTGELYGYTF.

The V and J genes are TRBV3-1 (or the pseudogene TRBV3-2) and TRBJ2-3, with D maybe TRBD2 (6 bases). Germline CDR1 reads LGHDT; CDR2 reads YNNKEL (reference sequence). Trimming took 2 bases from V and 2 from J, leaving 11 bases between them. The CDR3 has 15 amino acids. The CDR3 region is CASSQSSGPTDTQYF. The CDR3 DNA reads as TGTGCCAGCAGCCAAAGCAGCGGGCCCACAGATACGCAGTATTTT.

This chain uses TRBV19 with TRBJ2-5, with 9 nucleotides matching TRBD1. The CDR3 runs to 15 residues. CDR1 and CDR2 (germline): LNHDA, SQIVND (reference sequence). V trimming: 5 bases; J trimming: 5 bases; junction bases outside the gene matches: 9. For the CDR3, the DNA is TGTGCCAGTAGTCCACCCCGCACAGGGGGCGAGACCCAGTACTTC. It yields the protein CASSPPRTGGETQYF.